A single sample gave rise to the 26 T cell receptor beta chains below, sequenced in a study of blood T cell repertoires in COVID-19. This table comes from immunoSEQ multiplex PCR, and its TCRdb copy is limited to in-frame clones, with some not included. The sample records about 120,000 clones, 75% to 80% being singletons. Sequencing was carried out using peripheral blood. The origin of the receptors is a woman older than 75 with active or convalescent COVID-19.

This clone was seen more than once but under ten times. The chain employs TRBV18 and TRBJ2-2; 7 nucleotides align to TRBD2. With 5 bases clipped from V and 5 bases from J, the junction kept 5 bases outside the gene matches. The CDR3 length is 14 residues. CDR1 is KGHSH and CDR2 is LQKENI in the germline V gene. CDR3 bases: TGTGCCAGCTCAACCGGGAGGCCTACCGGGGAGCTGTTTTTT. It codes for CASSTGRPTGELFF.

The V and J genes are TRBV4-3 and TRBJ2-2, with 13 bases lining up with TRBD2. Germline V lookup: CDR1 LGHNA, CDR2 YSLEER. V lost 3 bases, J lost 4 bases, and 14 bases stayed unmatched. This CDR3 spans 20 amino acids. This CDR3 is CASSQGAGTSGNPTTGELFF. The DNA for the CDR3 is TGCGCCAGCAGCCAGGGCGCAGGGACTAGCGGGAATCCGACCACCGGGGAGCTGTTTTTT.

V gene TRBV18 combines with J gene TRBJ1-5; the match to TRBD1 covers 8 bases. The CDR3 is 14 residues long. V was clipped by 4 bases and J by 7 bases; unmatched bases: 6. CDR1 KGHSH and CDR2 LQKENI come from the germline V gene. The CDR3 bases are TGTGCCAGCTCACTGGACAGGGCAATCCAGCCCCAGCATTTT. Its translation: CASSLDRAIQPQHF.

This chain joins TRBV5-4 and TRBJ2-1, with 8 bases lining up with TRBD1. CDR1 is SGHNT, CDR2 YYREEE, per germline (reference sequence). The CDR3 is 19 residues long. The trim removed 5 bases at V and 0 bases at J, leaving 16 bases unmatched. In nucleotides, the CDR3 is TGTGCCAGCAGTGTGGGGCAGGGGGCTCGGAAGAACTCCTACAATGAGCAGTTCTTC. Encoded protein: CASSVGQGARKNSYNEQFF.

This chain's CDR3 is CASSPLEYGYTF. The CDR3 region has the DNA TGTGCCAGCAGCCCACTAGAATATGGCTACACCTTC. V and J are TRBV6-5 and TRBJ1-2; D gene unclear. The V end lost 6 bases, the J end lost 5 bases, and 10 bases lay between the germline ends. CDR3 size: 12 residues. Looked up from germline, CDR1 is MNHEY and CDR2 is SVGAGI.

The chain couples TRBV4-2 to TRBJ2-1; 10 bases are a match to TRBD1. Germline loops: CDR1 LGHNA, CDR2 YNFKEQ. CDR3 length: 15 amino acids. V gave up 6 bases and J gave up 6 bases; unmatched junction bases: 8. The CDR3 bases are TGTGCCAGCAGACACGACAGGGGGCAGTTCAATGAGCAGTTCTTC. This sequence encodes CASRHDRGQFNEQFF.

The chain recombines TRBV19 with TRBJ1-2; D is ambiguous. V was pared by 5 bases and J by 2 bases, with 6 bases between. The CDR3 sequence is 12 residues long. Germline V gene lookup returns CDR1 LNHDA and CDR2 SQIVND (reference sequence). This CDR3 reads CASSRRNYGYTF. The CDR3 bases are TGTGCCAGTAGTCGCAGGAACTATGGCTACACCTTC.

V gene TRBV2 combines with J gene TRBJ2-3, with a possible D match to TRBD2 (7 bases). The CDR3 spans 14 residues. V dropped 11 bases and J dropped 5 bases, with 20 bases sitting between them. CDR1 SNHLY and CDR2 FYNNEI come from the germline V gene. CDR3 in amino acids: CAQRVRGRGDTQYF. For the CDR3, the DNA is TGTGCCCAACGAGTGCGGGGGCGGGGAGATACGCAGTATTTT.

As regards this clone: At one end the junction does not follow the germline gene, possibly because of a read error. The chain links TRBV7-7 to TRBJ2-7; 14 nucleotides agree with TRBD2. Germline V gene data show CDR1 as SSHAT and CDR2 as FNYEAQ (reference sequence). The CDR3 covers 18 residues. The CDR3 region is CASSLLTGLAGETHEQYF. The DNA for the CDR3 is TGTGCTAGCAGCTTGCTTACGGGACTAGCGGGAGAAACCCACGAGCAGTACTTC.

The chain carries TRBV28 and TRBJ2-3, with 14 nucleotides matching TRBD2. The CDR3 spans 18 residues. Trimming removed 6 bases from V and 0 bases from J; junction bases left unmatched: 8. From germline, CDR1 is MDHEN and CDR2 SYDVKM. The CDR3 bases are TGTGCCAGCAGCGGACTAGCGGGAGGTAGAACTAGCACAGATACGCAGTATTTT. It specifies CASSGLAGGRTSTDTQYF.

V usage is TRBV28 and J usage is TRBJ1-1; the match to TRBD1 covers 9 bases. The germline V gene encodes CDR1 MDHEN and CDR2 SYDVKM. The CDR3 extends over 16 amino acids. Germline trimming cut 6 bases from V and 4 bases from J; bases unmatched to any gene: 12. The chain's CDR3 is CASRTHRDREGTEAFF. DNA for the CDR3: TGTGCCAGCAGGACACATCGGGACAGGGAAGGCACTGAAGCTTTCTTT.

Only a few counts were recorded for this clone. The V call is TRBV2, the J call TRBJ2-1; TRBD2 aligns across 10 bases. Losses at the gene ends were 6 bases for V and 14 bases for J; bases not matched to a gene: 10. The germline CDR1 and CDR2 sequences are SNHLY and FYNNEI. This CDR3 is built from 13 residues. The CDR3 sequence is CASSNLPGTSEFF. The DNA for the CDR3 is TGTGCCAGCAGCAACCTTCCCGGGACTAGCGAGTTCTTC.

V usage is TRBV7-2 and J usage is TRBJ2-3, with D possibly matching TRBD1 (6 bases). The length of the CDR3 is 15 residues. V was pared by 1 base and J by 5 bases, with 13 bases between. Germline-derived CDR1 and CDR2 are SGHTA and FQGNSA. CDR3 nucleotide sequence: TGTGCCAGCAGCTTAGTTGGTAGCAGGGGAGATACGCAGTATTTT. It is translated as CASSLVGSRGDTQYF.

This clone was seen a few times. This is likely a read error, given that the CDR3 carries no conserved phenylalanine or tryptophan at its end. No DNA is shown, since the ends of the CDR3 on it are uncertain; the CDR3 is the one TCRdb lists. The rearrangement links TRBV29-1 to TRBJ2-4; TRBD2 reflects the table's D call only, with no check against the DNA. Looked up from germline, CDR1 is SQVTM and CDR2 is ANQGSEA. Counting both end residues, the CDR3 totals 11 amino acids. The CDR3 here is CSVVAGNYPSV.

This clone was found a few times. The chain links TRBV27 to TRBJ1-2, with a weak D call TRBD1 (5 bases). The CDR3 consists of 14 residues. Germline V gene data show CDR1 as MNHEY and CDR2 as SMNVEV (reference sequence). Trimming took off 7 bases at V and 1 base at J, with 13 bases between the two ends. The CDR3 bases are TGTGCCAGCACCCCGACAGAGTTTAACTATGGCTACACCTTC. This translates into CASTPTEFNYGYTF.

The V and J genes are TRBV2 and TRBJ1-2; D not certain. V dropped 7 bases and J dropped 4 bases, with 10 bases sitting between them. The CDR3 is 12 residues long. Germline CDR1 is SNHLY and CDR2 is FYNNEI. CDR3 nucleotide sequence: TGTGCCAGCACCCAGGAGGGCTATGGCTACACCTTC. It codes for CASTQEGYGYTF.

The CDR3 sequence: CASSPDRGTYEQYF. CDR3 nucleotide sequence: TGTGCCAGCAGCCCGGACAGGGGAACCTACGAGCAGTACTTC. This chain connects TRBV3-1 (or the pseudogene TRBV3-2) to TRBJ2-7; 9 bases fit TRBD1. Trimming removed 4 bases from V and 2 bases from J; junction bases left unmatched: 3. Germline V gene lookup returns CDR1 LGHDT and CDR2 YNNKEL (reference sequence). The CDR3 covers 14 residues.

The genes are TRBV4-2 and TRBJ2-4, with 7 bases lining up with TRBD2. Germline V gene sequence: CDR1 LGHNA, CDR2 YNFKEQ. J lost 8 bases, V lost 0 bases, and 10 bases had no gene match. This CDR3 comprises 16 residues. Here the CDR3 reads CASSQDSGFYADIQYF. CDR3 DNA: TGTGCCAGCAGCCAAGATAGCGGGTTCTATGCTGACATTCAGTACTTC.

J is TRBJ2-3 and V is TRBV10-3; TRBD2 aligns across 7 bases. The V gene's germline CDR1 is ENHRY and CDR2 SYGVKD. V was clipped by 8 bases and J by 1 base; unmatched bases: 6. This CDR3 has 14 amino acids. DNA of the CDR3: TGTGCCATCGCGCGGGAGACCGGCACAGATACGCAGTATTTT. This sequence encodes CAIARETGTDTQYF.

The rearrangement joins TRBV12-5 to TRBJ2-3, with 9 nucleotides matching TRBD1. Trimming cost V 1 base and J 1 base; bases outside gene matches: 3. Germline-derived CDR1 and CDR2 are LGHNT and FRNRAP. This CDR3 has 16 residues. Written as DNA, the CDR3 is TGTGCTAGTGGTTTGGACAGGGGGCAGGGCACAGATACGCAGTATTTT. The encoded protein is CASGLDRGQGTDTQYF.

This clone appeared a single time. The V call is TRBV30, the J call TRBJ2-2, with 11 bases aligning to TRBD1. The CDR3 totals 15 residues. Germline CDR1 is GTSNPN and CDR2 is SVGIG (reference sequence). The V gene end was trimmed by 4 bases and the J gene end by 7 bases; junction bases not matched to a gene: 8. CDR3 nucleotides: TGTGCCTGGAACGGACAGGGGGCTATCATCGGGGAGCTGTTTTTT. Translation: CAWNGQGAIIGELFF.

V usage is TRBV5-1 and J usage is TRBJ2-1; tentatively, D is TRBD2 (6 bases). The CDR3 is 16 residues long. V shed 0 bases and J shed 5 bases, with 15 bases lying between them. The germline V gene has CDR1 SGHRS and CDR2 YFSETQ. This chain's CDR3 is CASSLGPLRENNEQFF. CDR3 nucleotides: TGCGCCAGCAGCTTGGGGCCCCTCCGGGAGAACAATGAGCAGTTCTTC.

In nucleotides, the CDR3 is TGTGCCAGCAGCTTAGCCGGGACATCGGGCCATGGCTACACCTTC. The encoded protein is CASSLAGTSGHGYTF. The V call is TRBV7-9, the J call TRBJ1-2, with a possible D match to TRBD1 (6 bases). Looked up from germline, CDR1 is SEHNR and CDR2 is FQNEAQ (reference sequence). V was pared by 0 bases and J by 6 bases, with 14 bases between. The CDR3 spans 15 residues.

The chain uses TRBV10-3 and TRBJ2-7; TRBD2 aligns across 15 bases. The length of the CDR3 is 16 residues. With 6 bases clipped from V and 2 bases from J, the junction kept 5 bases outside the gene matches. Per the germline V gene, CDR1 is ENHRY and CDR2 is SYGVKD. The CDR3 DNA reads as TGTGCCATCAGCCCAGGACTAGCGGGAGGGCCCTACGAGCAGTACTTC. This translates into CAISPGLAGGPYEQYF.

The CDR3 bases are TGTGCCTGGAGCCACGGGGGGACTAGCGGGGCACAAGAGACCCAGTACTTC. It encodes CAWSHGGTSGAQETQYF. The chain recombines TRBV30 with TRBJ2-5, with 13 bases that match TRBD2. The CDR3 is made up of 17 amino acids. Germline trimming cut 3 bases from V and 2 bases from J; bases unmatched to any gene: 9. Per the germline V gene, CDR1 is GTSNPN and CDR2 is SVGIG (reference sequence).

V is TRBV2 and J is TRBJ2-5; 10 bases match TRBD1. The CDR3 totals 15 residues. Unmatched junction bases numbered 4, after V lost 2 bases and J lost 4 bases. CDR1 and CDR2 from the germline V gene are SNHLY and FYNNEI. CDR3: CASSEPRTGGETQYF. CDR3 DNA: TGTGCCAGCAGTGAACCGCGGACAGGGGGAGAGACCCAGTACTTC.